Presented here are 29 T cell receptor beta chains from one specimen sequenced in a study of blood T cell repertoires in COVID-19. Measured with immunoSEQ multiplex PCR; TCRdb has only the in-frame clones, and not every one. The sample holds 270,000 or so clones; nearly 90% are singletons and the top ten take around 10%. Source material: peripheral blood. All receptors come from a woman under 40 with COVID-19, enrolled during active disease.

The V gene is TRBV3-1 (or the pseudogene TRBV3-2), the J gene TRBJ1-4; D is unclear. CDR1 and CDR2 (germline): LGHDT, YNNKEL (reference sequence). V shed 1 base and J shed 5 bases, with 14 bases lying between them. The CDR3 extends over 16 amino acids. CDR3 in amino acids: CASSQAGRAANEKLFF. The DNA of the CDR3 is TGTGCCAGCAGCCAAGCGGGGAGGGCCGCGAATGAAAAACTGTTTTTT.

The chain employs TRBV7-6 and TRBJ2-3, with D maybe TRBD2 (7 bases). Germline V lookup: CDR1 SGHVS, CDR2 FNYEAQ. Trimming removed 2 bases from V and 2 bases from J, with 20 bases in between. The CDR3 sequence is 18 residues long. CDR3 in amino acids: CASSLYALGGGTTDTQYF. CDR3 DNA: TGTGCCAGCAGCTTATATGCCTTGGGGGGGGGCACCACAGATACGCAGTATTTT.

DNA of the CDR3: TGTGCCAGCTCCCCTGGGCAGAGAGCCAAAAACATTCAGTACTTC. Amino acid sequence: CASSPGQRAKNIQYF. The chain couples TRBV6-5 to TRBJ2-4; D remains unclear. Germline assignment: CDR1 MNHEY and CDR2 SVGAGI. The CDR3 is 15 residues long. V was trimmed by 8 bases and J by 0 bases, leaving 14 bases between them.

The V and J genes are TRBV18 and TRBJ1-4; D uncertain. From germline, CDR1 is KGHSH and CDR2 LQKENI. The CDR3 has 12 residues. With 2 bases removed from V and 14 bases from J, the gap between germline ends came to 12 bases. CDR3 DNA: TGTGCCAGCTCACCAGCGGGTTTGGGGCTGTTTTTT. Its translation is CASSPAGLGLFF. Full variable domain (rest looked up from reference TRBV18 and TRBJ1-4): NAGVMQNPRHLVRRRGQEARLRCSPMKGHSHVYWYRQLPEEGLKFMVYLQKENIIDESGMPKERFSAEFPKEGPSILRIQQVVRGDSAAYFCASSPAGLGLFFGSGTQLSVL.

The chain couples TRBV9 to TRBJ2-5, with 7 bases aligning to TRBD2. This CDR3 has 15 amino acids. V shed 1 base, J shed 2 bases, and the junction held 5 bases outside the gene matches. Germline-derived CDR1 and CDR2 are SGDLS and YYNGEE. CDR3 in amino acids: CASSVRGDLQETQYF. In DNA form, the CDR3 reads TGTGCCAGCAGCGTACGGGGGGACCTACAAGAGACCCAGTACTTC.

The J gene is TRBJ2-7, the V gene TRBV15; the match to TRBD1 covers 7 bases. The ends lost 1 base at V and 4 bases at J; junction bases unmatched: 7. The CDR3 runs to 15 residues. Germline V gene lookup returns CDR1 LNHNV and CDR2 YYDKDF (reference sequence). Written as DNA, the CDR3 is TGTGCCACCAGCAGAGGCTTTACAGGGGATTACGAGCAGTACTTC. Protein: CATSRGFTGDYEQYF. The whole variable domain, filled in from reference TRBV15 and TRBJ2-7, reads DAMVIQNPRYQVTQFGKPVTLSCSQTLNHNVMYWYQQKSSQAPKLLFHYYDKDFNNEADTPDNFQSRRPNTSFCFLDIRSPGLGDTAMYLCATSRGFTGDYEQYFGPGTRLTVT.

This rearrangement joins TRBV7-6 to TRBJ1-2, with D perhaps TRBD1 (5 bases). V lost 7 bases and J 6 bases, leaving 21 bases between the germline ends. This CDR3 has 15 amino acids. Germline CDR1 reads SGHVS; CDR2 reads FNYEAQ. The CDR3 nucleotides are TGTGCCAGCACTAACGGGGGGGGAGCCGGTAATGGCTACACCTTC. Translating gives CASTNGGGAGNGYTF.

The chain uses TRBV3-1 (or the pseudogene TRBV3-2) and TRBJ2-5; 8 positions agree with TRBD1. The V segment lost 1 base and the J segment 5 bases; nucleotides outside the gene matches: 3. Germline V gene data show CDR1 as LGHDT and CDR2 as YNNKEL (reference sequence). This CDR3 has 14 amino acids. Here the CDR3 DNA reads TGTGCCAGCAGCCAAGGAGGGACAGGCGAGACCCAGTACTTC. Translated, it gives CASSQGGTGETQYF.

The chain carries TRBV5-1 and TRBJ2-5, with 12 bases lining up with TRBD2. CDR1 SGHRS and CDR2 YFSETQ come from the germline V gene. V lost 1 base to trimming and J lost 4 bases; unmatched junction nucleotides: 11. CDR3 length equals 18 residues. The CDR3 here is CASSLQLAGGLRGETQYF. The CDR3 DNA reads TGCGCCAGCAGCTTGCAACTAGCGGGGGGCCTAAGGGGAGAGACCCAGTACTTC.

The genes are TRBV10-3 and TRBJ2-2, with D possibly being TRBD2 (6 bases). Germline V gene lookup returns CDR1 ENHRY and CDR2 SYGVKD. The germline V and J ends were trimmed by 7 bases and 0 bases, with 12 bases remaining between them. This CDR3 has 15 residues. Here the CDR3 DNA reads TGTGCCATCAAGGGAGGAGTTACGAACACCGGGGAGCTGTTTTTT. Translating gives CAIKGGVTNTGELFF.

The rearrangement links TRBV19 to TRBJ2-5, with D maybe TRBD1 (5 bases). Germline V gene data show CDR1 as LNHDA and CDR2 as SQIVND (reference sequence). This CDR3 region has 15 residues. Trimming stripped 1 base from V and 5 bases from J, with 14 bases between. CDR3 protein: CASSIARQGGETQYF. Here the CDR3 DNA reads TGTGCCAGTAGTATAGCCCGGCAGGGTGGCGAGACCCAGTACTTC.

The V and J genes are TRBV28 and TRBJ2-7; D might be TRBD2 (6 bases). Trimming stripped 3 bases from V and 5 bases from J, with 11 bases between. Germline V gene data show CDR1 as MDHEN and CDR2 as SYDVKM. This CDR3 is built from 13 residues. The CDR3 loop reads CASSFRGRNEQYF. The DNA for the CDR3 is TGTGCCAGCAGTTTCCGGGGGAGGAACGAGCAGTACTTC.

The J gene is TRBJ2-1, the V gene TRBV6-5, with 9 bases lining up with TRBD2. Germline lookup yields CDR1 MNHEY and CDR2 SVGAGI. Trimming took 4 bases from V and 4 from J; bases not matched to a gene: 8. The CDR3 has 16 residues. The CDR3 DNA is TGTGCCAGCAGTTCAGGCCTGGCGGGGGGGTACAATGAGCAGTTCTTC. It translates to CASSSGLAGGYNEQFF.

The genes are TRBV5-5 and TRBJ1-5; D unclear. Trimming left V 0 bases short and J 2 bases short, with 12 bases between. This CDR3 has 16 amino acids. The germline V gene encodes CDR1 SGHKS and CDR2 YYEKEE (reference sequence). The chain's CDR3 is CASSLGGLMRNQPQHF. The CDR3, as DNA: TGTGCCAGCAGCTTGGGAGGGTTAATGCGCAATCAGCCCCAGCATTTT.

The chain recombines TRBV6-5 with TRBJ2-2, with 11 nucleotides matching TRBD2. The CDR3 has 15 amino acids. After removal of 5 bases from V and 7 bases from J, the junction contained 6 bases not matched to a gene. CDR1 is MNHEY, CDR2 SVGAGI, per germline. The DNA of the CDR3 is TGTGCCAGCAGTATAGCGGGGGGGCGGAACGGGGAGCTGTTTTTT. Its protein is CASSIAGGRNGELFF.

This chain joins TRBV28 and TRBJ1-5; a weak D match, TRBD1 (5 bases). Germline CDR1 reads MDHEN; CDR2 reads SYDVKM. Trimming removed 6 bases from V and 0 bases from J, with 15 bases in between. The CDR3 sequence is 16 residues long. The CDR3: CASSSQGLYSNQPQHF. CDR3 sequence (DNA): TGTGCCAGCAGCAGCCAGGGCCTGTATAGCAATCAGCCCCAGCATTTT.

The chain recombines TRBV4-1 with TRBJ1-2; a weak D match, TRBD1 (6 bases). CDR1 is MGHRA, CDR2 YSYEKL, per germline. V was clipped by 4 bases and J by 4 bases, with 19 bases between them. The length of the CDR3 is 16 residues. The CDR3 reads CASSLERDTRFYGYTF. CDR3 DNA sequence: TGCGCCAGCAGCCTCGAACGGGACACGAGGTTCTATGGCTACACCTTC.

The chain uses TRBV6-5 and TRBJ1-2, with D perhaps TRBD1 (5 bases). Between the trimmed V and J ends, which lost 6 bases and 8 bases, there was a span of 13 bases. This CDR3 is 12 amino acids long. The germline V gene encodes CDR1 MNHEY and CDR2 SVGAGI. As DNA, the CDR3 is TGTGCCAGCAGGGCAGGGTTCGGCGGCTACACCTTC. Its protein product is CASRAGFGGYTF.

This clone was counted once. The V call is TRBV7-6, the J call TRBJ2-3; 13 bases align to TRBD2. The CDR3 covers 18 residues. CDR1 is SGHVS, CDR2 FNYEAQ, per germline. Germline trimming cut 1 base from V and 0 bases from J; bases unmatched to any gene: 4. The CDR3 loop is CASSLGGTSGASTDTQYF. CDR3 DNA: TGTGCCAGCAGCTTAGGAGGGACTAGCGGGGCAAGCACAGATACGCAGTATTTT.

The gene calls are TRBV12-3 or TRBV12-4 and TRBJ2-3; D perhaps matches TRBD2 (5 bases). Trimming removed 1 base at V and 11 bases at J, with 10 bases between. The CDR3 covers 12 residues. The chain's CDR3 is CASSLEAAVQYF. CDR3 nucleotides: TGTGCCAGCAGTTTAGAAGCGGCGGTGCAGTATTTT.

This clone was observed a single time. The rearrangement uses TRBV10-2 and TRBJ1-2; 8 nucleotides match TRBD1. CDR1 WSHSY and CDR2 SAAADI come from the germline V gene. This CDR3 spans 16 amino acids. Losses at the gene ends were 7 bases for V and 4 bases for J; bases not matched to a gene: 14. The CDR3 loop is CASKPGQVFISYGYTF. CDR3 nucleotide sequence: TGCGCCAGCAAACCGGGACAGGTTTTTATTAGCTATGGCTACACCTTC.

This chain connects TRBV29-1 to TRBJ1-1, with TRBD1 matching over 9 bases. Germline CDR1 SQVTM, CDR2 ANQGSEA. V lost 6 bases, J lost 4 bases, and 3 bases stayed unmatched. CDR3 size: 12 residues. The CDR3 protein is CSVDRGFTEAFF. The CDR3 DNA sequence: TGCAGCGTCGACAGGGGGTTCACTGAAGCTTTCTTT.

This rearrangement joins TRBV15 to TRBJ1-4; D is ambiguous. CDR1 is LNHNV and CDR2 is YYDKDF in the germline V gene (reference sequence). This CDR3 is 16 amino acids long. V was pared by 0 bases and J by 5 bases, with 13 bases between. The CDR3 nucleotides read TGTGCCACCAGCAGAGATCCATTAAGCCGAAATGAAAAACTGTTTTTT. This sequence encodes CATSRDPLSRNEKLFF.

This clone was seen once. V and J are TRBV29-1 and TRBJ2-7; maybe TRBD2 (5 bases). Germline values: CDR1 SQVTM, CDR2 ANQGSEA. The CDR3 runs to 13 residues. Trimming left V 5 bases short and J 6 bases short, with 17 bases between. CDR3 sequence (DNA): TGCAGCGTTTCCGGAGGACTGTACGGCGAGCAGTACTTC. This gives the protein CSVSGGLYGEQYF.

This chain connects TRBV27 to TRBJ2-1, with D perhaps matching TRBD1 (5 bases). V was clipped by 7 bases and J by 7 bases, with 14 bases between them. From germline, CDR1 is MNHEY and CDR2 SMNVEV (reference sequence). This CDR3 has 13 amino acids. The CDR3 DNA reads TGTGCCAGCATCCCCCTAAGGGGTAATGAGCAGTTCTTC. Its translation: CASIPLRGNEQFF.

This chain connects TRBV5-6 to TRBJ1-2; D possibly corresponds to TRBD1 (6 bases). CDR3 size: 17 residues. The ends were cut back, 4 bases at V and 0 bases at J, with 19 bases in the middle. The V gene's germline CDR1 is SGHDT and CDR2 YYEEEE. CDR3 region: CASSPGTFSLTNYGYTF. For the CDR3, the DNA is TGTGCCAGCAGCCCGGGGACATTTTCGTTGACTAACTATGGCTACACCTTC.

This chain joins TRBV14 and TRBJ1-1, with D tentatively TRBD1 (5 bases). Germline lookup yields CDR1 SGHDN and CDR2 FVKESK. The CDR3 contains 14 residues. Trimming shortened V by 2 bases and J by 4 bases, and 11 bases separated the two germline ends. The CDR3 loop is CASSQRGGVTEAFF. The CDR3 DNA follows: TGTGCCAGCAGCCAACGGGGAGGGGTCACTGAAGCTTTCTTT.

The CDR3 spells CASTGSGANVLTF. For the CDR3, the DNA is TGTGCCAGCACGGGGTCTGGGGCCAACGTCCTGACTTTC. The chain carries TRBV2 and TRBJ2-6; D possibly corresponds to TRBD2 (5 bases). CDR3 length equals 13 residues. Per the germline V gene, CDR1 is SNHLY and CDR2 is FYNNEI. V lost 7 bases and J 1 base, leaving 5 bases between the germline ends.

The chain combines TRBV6-5 with TRBJ1-6, with 7 bases fitting TRBD1. The CDR3 loop spans 15 amino acids. V lost 0 bases to trimming and J lost 7 bases; unmatched junction nucleotides: 3. CDR1 MNHEY and CDR2 SVGAGI come from the germline V gene. The CDR3 here is CASSYSGTANSPLHF. The CDR3 DNA reads TGTGCCAGCAGTTACTCGGGGACAGCAAATTCACCCCTCCACTTT.